Listed below are T cell receptor beta chains from one sample, sequenced in a study of cytotoxic CD8 clonotypes in ibrutinib-treated CLL. This table comes from immunoSEQ multiplex PCR, and its TCRdb copy is limited to in-frame clones, with some not included. The table includes more than 85,000 clones, around 77% detected once. The sample consisted of PBMCs, taken after 24 months of ibrutinib treatment. These receptors were taken from a human donor with chronic lymphocytic leukemia. Both conserved end residues are part of each CDR3. Clone size is stated in some rows and not others, as once, few, many or a class when expanded.

CDR3: CASSRGGQGGGQPQHF
size: few
J: TRBJ1-5
V: TRBV4-1
length: 16

CDR3: CASSSSGTGWVDEQFF
size: once
J: TRBJ2-1
V: TRBV5-6
length: 16

CDR3: CATSQQYSLPTQYF
size: -
J: TRBJ2-3
V: TRBV15
length: 14

CDR3: CASSLLPGLSYEQYF
size: -
J: TRBJ2-7
V: TRBV5-1
length: 15

CDR3: CASSLGERGETDTQYF
size: -
J: TRBJ2-3
V: TRBV4-2
length: 16

CDR3: CACRFRNTGELFF
size: -
J: TRBJ2-2
V: TRBV30
length: 13

CDR3: CASSLSAGASGIFSYEQYF
size: -
J: TRBJ2-7
V: TRBV7-6
length: 19

CDR3: CASSSTTTSGRSYEQYF
size: -
J: TRBJ2-7
V: TRBV28
length: 17

CDR3: CASSGRHRGGMNTEAFF
size: -
J: TRBJ1-1
V: TRBV27
length: 17

CDR3: CASSQGSYEQYF
size: -
J: TRBJ2-7
V: TRBV5-1
length: 12

CDR3: CASSLAGTGQTGELFF
size: -
J: TRBJ2-2
V: TRBV5-1
length: 16

CDR3: CSVGVSSYEQYF
size: -
J: TRBJ2-7
V: TRBV29-1
length: 12

CDR3: CATSGRNQPQHF
size: few
J: TRBJ1-5
V: TRBV15
length: 12

CDR3: CASSPRYNEQFF
size: -
J: TRBJ2-1
V: TRBV13
length: 12

CDR3: CASSAIGTSVPTDTQYF
size: -
J: TRBJ2-3
V: TRBV9
length: 17

CDR3: CASSYGGRAETQYF
size: -
J: TRBJ2-5
V: TRBV6-5
length: 14

CDR3: CASSGTGPVDEQYF
size: -
J: TRBJ2-7
V: TRBV10-1
length: 14

CDR3: CASSIKKGLMNVYEQYF
size: -
J: TRBJ2-7
V: TRBV19
length: 17

CDR3: CASSVGQGSTYEQYF
size: -
J: TRBJ2-7
V: TRBV19
length: 15

CDR3: CAVRQGSNTGELFF
size: -
J: TRBJ2-2
V: TRBV6-5
length: 14

CDR3: CASSPAGGALGSNQPQHF
size: -
J: TRBJ1-5
V: TRBV18
length: 18

CDR3: CARDGVYNEQFF
size: -
J: TRBJ2-1
V: TRBV30
length: 12

CDR3: CASSIGRAYEQYF
size: -
J: TRBJ2-7
V: TRBV14
length: 13

CDR3: CASTDSGKRNNEQFF
size: -
J: TRBJ2-1
V: TRBV28
length: 15

CDR3: CASSDRGVTEAFF
size: few
J: TRBJ1-1
V: TRBV19
length: 13

CDR3: CASSWWDDEKLFF
size: -
J: TRBJ1-4
V: TRBV5-5
length: 13

CDR3: CASSLSPLMSSEQYF
size: -
J: TRBJ2-7
V: TRBV5-6
length: 15

CDR3: CASSLADPRGGAEAFF
size: -
J: TRBJ1-1
V: TRBV7-6
length: 16

CDR3: CASSVRGTGIGYTF
size: -
J: TRBJ1-2
V: TRBV6-1
length: 14

CDR3: CASSLMISGNTIYF
size: -
J: TRBJ1-3
V: TRBV11-2
length: 14

CDR3: CAISAGTGGTYEQYF
size: once
J: TRBJ2-7
V: TRBV10-3
length: 15

CDR3: CASSSRGTGGLEQYF
size: -
J: TRBJ2-7
V: TRBV5-6
length: 15

CDR3: CASGTGFSYNEQFF
size: few
J: TRBJ2-1
V: TRBV6-1
length: 14

CDR3: CASSLAGQGNYGYTF
size: -
J: TRBJ1-2
V: TRBV7-3
length: 15

CDR3: CASSPLRTGGLEKLFF
size: -
J: TRBJ1-4
V: TRBV18
length: 16

CDR3: CASSRTGHNEQFF
size: -
J: TRBJ2-1
V: TRBV19
length: 13

CDR3: CSATPTWNTEAFF
size: few
J: TRBJ1-1
V: TRBV29-1
length: 13

CDR3: CSARTAGYTF
size: -
J: TRBJ1-2
V: TRBV20-1
length: 10

CDR3: CASSAGGAYEQYF
size: -
J: TRBJ2-7
V: TRBV9
length: 13

CDR3: CASSSQLPVSGTEAFF
size: once
J: TRBJ1-1
V: TRBV9
length: 16

CDR3: CASRLTGLAGKTYETQYF
size: -
J: TRBJ2-5
V: TRBV12-2
length: 18

CDR3: CASKAGRDITAYEQYF
size: -
J: TRBJ2-7
V: TRBV27
length: 16

CDR3: CASSLRVSGLPVGQYF
size: -
J: TRBJ2-7
V: TRBV7-2
length: 16

CDR3: CASSGRNSPLHF
size: -
J: TRBJ1-6
V: TRBV6-5
length: 12

CDR3: CAWSVPSGGHYEQYF
size: -
J: TRBJ2-7
V: TRBV30
length: 15

CDR3: CASSQGPDLGSYEQYF
size: -
J: TRBJ2-7
V: TRBV4-3
length: 16

CDR3: CASSLDRPRTEAFF
size: -
J: TRBJ1-1
V: TRBV11-1
length: 14

CDR3: CASSEGGAGANVLTF
size: -
J: TRBJ2-6
V: TRBV6-1
length: 15